This T cell receptor (beta chain) was documented in a study of blood T cells in healthy people across ages. This CDR3 region has 16 residues. The V gene's germline CDR1 is KGHSH and CDR2 LQKENI. Germline trimming cut 3 bases from V and 2 bases from J; bases unmatched to any gene: 6. It was with a sample-barcoded 5' primer and a J-beta primer mix that a second PCR of about 6 to 11 cycles was run. In TCRdb, the 5' RACE reads were re-called with MiXCR into one record per CDR3 protein. This sample has more than 800,000 distinct CDR3 sequences, with around 30% found just once. The source is a woman older than 75 in good health. Material for sequencing was blood. This chain joins TRBV18 and TRBJ2-3; 9 bases match TRBD2. CDR3 amino acids: CASSPSGLANTDTQYF. As DNA, the CDR3 is TGTGCCAGCTCACCTTCTGGACTAGCGAACACAGATACGCAGTATTTT.